These 31 T cell receptor beta chains share one sample of origin, sequenced in a study of T cell clonality in common variable immunodeficiency. Repertoires were generated with immunoSEQ multiplex PCR, while TCRdb's copy carries only in-frame clones and drops some. Altogether tens of thousands of clones were found in the sample, and no singletons occur. The source material was peripheral blood mononuclear cells. These receptors were obtained from a person aged 18 to 75 in good health.

Ten or more counts support this clone. Read data end 3 residues before the CDR3 end; the end is taken from the germline J gene. The rearrangement uses TRBV28 and TRBJ2-7; weak D call: TRBD2 (5 bases). The V gene lost 5 bases and the J gene lost 2 bases, with 13 bases spanning the gap. Germline assignment: CDR1 MDHEN and CDR2 SYDVKM. The CDR3 is made up of 14 amino acids. CDR3 loop: CASSPSTTPYEQYF. Partial CDR3 DNA: TGTGCCAGCAGTCCCTCGACTACCCCCTACGAG.

This clone was recorded at least ten times. The CDR3 extends 3 residues past the end of the read, so its final part is completed from the germline J gene. J is TRBJ2-7 and V is TRBV12-3 or TRBV12-4; D remains ambiguous. V shed 0 bases and J shed 1 base, with 10 bases lying between them. This CDR3 has 15 residues. CDR3 DNA, as far as it was read: TGTGCCAGCAGTTTAGCAGGTACCTTATCCTACGAG. It translates to CASSLAGTLSYE. The entire CDR3 sequence reads CASSLAGTLSYEQYF.

In its sample, this clone was seen many times. Read coverage stops 3 residues before the CDR3 terminus; the germline J gene supplies the remainder. This chain joins TRBV5-1 and TRBJ2-3; TRBD2 matches at 14 bases. CDR3 length equals 16 residues. V lost 4 bases, J lost 4 bases, and 5 bases stayed unmatched. The germline V gene encodes CDR1 SGHRS and CDR2 YFSETQ. CDR3 in amino acids: CASSLQTSGRADTQYF. CDR3 bases read: TGCGCCAGCAGCCTCCAGACTAGCGGGAGGGCAGATACG. Full variable domain (outside the CDR3, taken from reference TRBV5-1 and TRBJ2-3): KAGVTQTPRYLIKTRGQQVTLSCSPISGHRSVSWYQQTPGQGLQFLFEYFSETQRNKGNFPGRFSGRQFSNSRSEMNVSTLELGDSALYLCASSLQTSGRADTQYFGPGTRLTVL.

Many counts were recorded for this clone. The read halts 3 residues ahead of the CDR3 end, with the missing end drawn from the germline J gene. The rearrangement links TRBV24-1 to TRBJ2-1, with a weak D call TRBD1 (6 bases). Germline CDR1 reads KGHDR; CDR2 reads SFDVKD. Trimming shortened V by 4 bases and J by 5 bases, and 11 bases separated the two germline ends. The CDR3 runs 14 residues. The CDR3 is CATSEPGTNNEQFF. Partial CDR3 DNA: TGTGCCACCAGTGAGCCCGGGACAAACAATGAG.

This clone occurred many times. The read falls 3 residues short of the CDR3 end, and the missing part is taken from the germline J gene. This chain joins TRBV5-1 and TRBJ1-1; maybe TRBD1 (5 bases). In germline, CDR1 is SGHRS, CDR2 YFSETQ. Trimming removed 5 bases at V and 5 bases at J, with 10 bases between. The CDR3 sequence is 12 residues long. The part of the CDR3 DNA that was read is TGCGCCAGCAGGACGGGGGAAACTGAA. This gives the protein CASRTGETE. The complete CDR3 sequence is CASRTGETEAFF.

This clone has a count of ten or more. A read error may be the cause here, since a much bigger clone is one base away. With the read ending 3 residues before the CDR3 end, the germline J gene is used to fill in that end. The J gene is TRBJ1-6, the V gene TRBV30; D may be TRBD1 (5 bases). The germline gives CDR1 GTSNPN, CDR2 SVGIG (reference sequence). The CDR3 length is 16 residues. CDR3 DNA, as far as it was read: TGTGCCTGGATTAGGGCCGACAACCCTGGGGCCAACGCC. Its protein is CAWIRADNPGANA. The full CDR3 protein reads CAWIRADNPGANALHF.

This clone has at least ten counts. Read data end 3 residues before the CDR3 end; the end is taken from the germline J gene. This sequence joins TRBV5-4 and TRBJ2-5, with TRBD2 matching over 8 bases. V dropped 5 bases and J dropped 3; count of bases not matched to a gene: 6. This CDR3 has 14 amino acids. The germline V gene has CDR1 SGHNT and CDR2 YYREEE (reference sequence). This chain's CDR3 is CASSEVAGKETQYF. The part of the CDR3 DNA that was read is TGTGCCAGCAGTGAAGTAGCGGGAAAAGAGACC.

This clone showed up many times. Read data end 3 residues before the CDR3 end; the end is taken from the germline J gene. The V and J genes are TRBV2 and TRBJ1-4; D remains ambiguous. The CDR3 contains 15 residues. The germline V gene has CDR1 SNHLY and CDR2 FYNNEI. V shed 6 bases and J shed 0 bases, with 11 bases lying between them. The CDR3 reads CASSANGATNEKLFF. The part of the CDR3 DNA that was read is TGTGCCAGCAGCGCCAACGGGGCAACTAATGAAAAA.

The sample holds many counts of this clone. The CDR3 is cut off 3 residues early in the read; its end comes from the germline J gene. V is TRBV7-3 and J is TRBJ2-5; tentatively, D is TRBD1 (5 bases). From germline, CDR1 is SGHTA and CDR2 FQGTGA. V was pared by 6 bases and J by 1 base, with 15 bases between. The CDR3 is 15 residues long. The sequenced CDR3 bases are TGTGCCAGCAGTAGGGGCCCTTCCCCCCAAGAGACC. Amino acid sequence: CASSRGPSPQET. The entire CDR3 protein is CASSRGPSPQETQYF.

This clone was seen at least ten times. The read ends 3 residues shy of where the CDR3 ends; the end is completed using the germline J gene. J is TRBJ1-6 and V is TRBV30; perhaps TRBD1 as D (5 bases). There are 14 residues in the CDR3. Germline-derived CDR1 and CDR2 are GTSNPN and SVGIG (reference sequence). The V end was cut by 3 bases, the J end by 6 bases, with 12 bases between. CDR3: CAWRLAGRNSPLHF. Partial CDR3 DNA: TGTGCCTGGAGGCTTGCAGGGCGTAATTCACCC.

This clone was found many times. The read is 3 residues too short to cover the CDR3 end, so that end is filled in from the germline J gene. V and J are TRBV10-3 and TRBJ2-2; D is perhaps TRBD1 or TRBD2 (5 bases each). Deletions cut 2 bases from V and 1 base from J, with 8 bases between. Germline assignment: CDR1 ENHRY and CDR2 SYGVKD. The CDR3 loop spans 15 amino acids. Partial CDR3 DNA: TGTGCCATCAGTGAGGAGAGGGGGAACACCGGGGAG. Translated, it gives CAISEERGNTGE. The entire CDR3 reads CAISEERGNTGELFF.

This clone was seen many times. The DNA ends 3 residues before the CDR3 does, and the rest of the CDR3 is filled in from the germline J gene. J is TRBJ1-1 and V is TRBV20-1, with D perhaps matching TRBD1 (6 bases). Per germline, CDR1 DFQATT and CDR2 SNEGSKA (reference sequence). The CDR3 is made up of 14 amino acids. The V end was cut by 1 base, the J end by 0 bases, with 9 bases between. The CDR3 loop reads CSARVDSLNTEAFF. CDR3 bases read: TGCAGTGCTAGAGTGGACAGTCTGAACACTGAA.

This clone showed up many times. CDR3 sequence: CAWTEGRNSPLHF. Partial CDR3 DNA: TGTGCCTGGACAGAGGGTCGTAATTCACCC. The chain combines TRBV30 with TRBJ1-6, with D unresolved. Read data end 3 residues before the CDR3 end; the end is taken from the germline J gene. The CDR3 contains 13 residues. The V end lost 4 bases, the J end lost 6 bases, and 10 bases lay between the germline ends. Per the germline V gene, CDR1 is GTSNPN and CDR2 is SVGIG (reference sequence).

In this sample, this clone turned up many times. The observed sequence ends 3 residues before the CDR3 terminus, with the missing tail filled in from the germline J gene. The J gene is TRBJ1-1, the V gene TRBV19; D perhaps matches TRBD1 (5 bases). The CDR3 loop spans 14 amino acids. Looked up from germline, CDR1 is LNHDA and CDR2 is SQIVND (reference sequence). Between the trimmed V and J ends, which lost 5 bases and 0 bases, there was a span of 10 bases. CDR3 region: CASSYDSVNTEAFF. The CDR3 DNA, read in part, is TGTGCCAGTAGTTATGACAGTGTGAACACTGAA.

To note about this clone: Read sequence stops 3 residues before the CDR3 end, and the germline J gene provides the missing end. The chain recombines TRBV20-1 with TRBJ2-1; 11 nucleotides agree with TRBD2. V gave up 6 bases and J gave up 1 base; unmatched junction bases: 8. Germline CDR1 and CDR2: DFQATT and SNEGSKA (reference sequence). The length of the CDR3 is 16 residues. The sequenced CDR3 bases are TGCAGTGCCTTGGGGGCTAGCGGGAGGTCCTACAATGAG. As protein: CSALGASGRSYNE. The full CDR3 is CSALGASGRSYNEQFF.

This clone occurred many times. The read is 3 residues too short to cover the CDR3 end, so that end is filled in from the germline J gene. The rearrangement uses TRBV18 and TRBJ1-2, with D possibly matching TRBD1 (5 bases). The germline V gene encodes CDR1 KGHSH and CDR2 LQKENI. CDR3 length equals 12 residues. V lost 5 bases to trimming and J lost 7 bases, with 11 bases between them. CDR3 residues: CASSSPGLGYTF. The CDR3 bases that were read are TGTGCCAGCTCATCCCCGGGACTTGGC.

The sample holds many counts of this clone. Read sequence stops 3 residues before the CDR3 end, and the germline J gene provides the missing end. This chain joins TRBV4-2 and TRBJ2-3; TRBD2 matches at 14 bases. J lost 6 bases, V lost 4 bases, and 9 bases had no gene match. Germline CDR1 and CDR2: LGHNA and YNFKEQ. The CDR3 sequence is 17 residues long. The sequenced part of the CDR3 DNA is TGTGCCAGCAGCCCCGTCCCGGGACTAGCGGGGGCGGATACG. It translates to CASSPVPGLAGADT. The full CDR3 is CASSPVPGLAGADTQYF.

This clone was seen ten or more times. The CDR3 is cut off 3 residues early in the read; its end comes from the germline J gene. The chain uses TRBV18 and TRBJ2-2; D unresolved. V was clipped by 0 bases and J by 4 bases, with 6 bases between them. This CDR3 has 14 amino acids. Germline CDR1 KGHSH, CDR2 LQKENI. Partial CDR3 DNA: TGTGCCAGCTCACCACCTACGGGCACCGGGGAG. Translated, it gives CASSPPTGTGE. The whole CDR3 sequence reads CASSPPTGTGELFF.

Many counts were recorded for this clone. The CDR3 goes on 3 residues after the read ends, and that part is filled in from the germline J gene. This rearrangement joins TRBV12-3 or TRBV12-4 to TRBJ1-4, with D possibly TRBD1 on 5 matching bases. V gave up 5 bases and J gave up 8 bases, with 18 bases separating them. The CDR3 is 15 residues long. The chain's CDR3 is CASSLDSQGREKLFF. The CDR3 DNA, read in part, is TGTGCCAGCAGTCTAGACTCTCAGGGCCGGGAAAAA.

Ten or more counts support this clone. The CDR3 extends 3 residues past the end of the read, so its final part is completed from the germline J gene. J is TRBJ2-1 and V is TRBV6-1, with 13 bases identical to TRBD2. Germline assignment: CDR1 MNHNS and CDR2 SASEGT. The CDR3 is 14 amino acids. The ends lost 4 bases at V and 9 bases at J; junction bases unmatched: 3. The CDR3 bases that were read are TGTGCCAGCAGTGGGGGACTAGCGGGACCTGAG. Protein: CASSGGLAGPE. The whole CDR3 region reads CASSGGLAGPEQFF.

In this sample, this clone turned up many times. The read comes to an end 3 residues before the CDR3 does, leaving the germline J gene to fill in the end. The chain carries TRBV14 and TRBJ2-3; a possible D gene is TRBD2 (6 bases). The V end was cut by 4 bases, the J end by 2 bases, with 16 bases between. Germline V gene sequence: CDR1 SGHDN, CDR2 FVKESK. The CDR3 spans 16 residues. CDR3 DNA, as far as it was read: TGTGCCAGCAGCCTCAGGCTAGCGTCTTACACAGATACG. This codes for CASSLRLASYTDT. The full CDR3 protein is CASSLRLASYTDTQYF.

This clone was seen repeatedly, ten times or more. Read coverage stops 3 residues before the CDR3 terminus; the germline J gene supplies the remainder. The gene calls are TRBV20-1 and TRBJ2-5; D not resolved. The CDR3 consists of 12 residues. Germline V gene sequence: CDR1 DFQATT, CDR2 SNEGSKA (reference sequence). Trimming pared 6 bases from V and 1 base from J, leaving 9 bases between. The CDR3 reads CSATAVQETQYF. The part of the CDR3 DNA that was read is TGCAGTGCGACGGCGGTCCAAGAGACC.

The sample holds many counts of this clone. The CDR3 end falls 3 residues outside the read, so it is completed with the germline J gene. The chain uses TRBV19 and TRBJ1-5; 8 bases agree with TRBD1. Trimming at V came to 5 bases and at J to 7 bases, leaving 13 bases not matched to a gene. From germline, CDR1 is LNHDA and CDR2 SQIVND (reference sequence). The CDR3 sequence is 16 residues long. The DNA read from the CDR3 is TGTGCCAGTAGTCTCATCTACGGACAGGGAGAACAGCCC. It encodes CASSLIYGQGEQP. The entire CDR3 sequence reads CASSLIYGQGEQPQHF.

This clone came up many times. The missing CDR3 end, 3 residues past where the read stops, is filled in from the germline J gene. This rearrangement joins TRBV5-1 to TRBJ1-1, with TRBD1 identical over 7 bases. The germline CDR1 and CDR2 sequences are SGHRS and YFSETQ. With V trimmed by 5 bases and J by 4 bases, 14 bases remained unmatched. The CDR3 is 16 residues long. The CDR3 spells CASSLGPTGMSTEAFF. The CDR3 DNA, read in part, is TGCGCCAGCAGTTTAGGACCGACAGGGATGAGCACTGAA.

This clone was counted many times. The read falls 3 residues short of the CDR3 end, and the missing part is taken from the germline J gene. The chain combines TRBV30 with TRBJ1-3, with D possibly TRBD1 on 5 matching bases. Trimming removed 4 bases at V and 4 bases at J, with 11 bases between. Germline V gives CDR1 GTSNPN, CDR2 SVGIG (reference sequence). This CDR3 is built from 13 residues. CDR3 DNA (partial): TGTGCCTGGACTAGGGGTCTCGGAAACACC. It translates to CAWTRGLGNT. The complete CDR3 reads CAWTRGLGNTIYF.

There are many counts of this clone. The CDR3 end lies 3 residues beyond the end of the read and is filled in from the germline J gene. The V call is TRBV5-6, the J call TRBJ2-3, with D perhaps TRBD2 (6 bases). CDR3 length equals 15 residues. V lost 0 bases, J lost 0 bases, and 8 bases lay in between. Germline V gives CDR1 SGHDT, CDR2 YYEEEE. CDR3 sequence: CASSLGGVSTDTQYF. The sequenced part of the CDR3 DNA is TGTGCCAGCAGCTTGGGGGGGGTTAGCACAGATACG.

This clone has a count of ten or more. The CDR3 is cut off 3 residues early in the read; its end comes from the germline J gene. V is TRBV13 and J is TRBJ1-1; 9 positions agree with TRBD1. The V and J ends lost 6 bases and 4 bases, in that order; junction bases with no gene match: 6. Germline V lookup: CDR1 PRHDT, CDR2 FYEKMQ (reference sequence). The CDR3 is 14 residues long. The CDR3 DNA, read in part, is TGTGCCAGCAGGACAGGGGGGCGGGTCACTGAA. Translating gives CASRTGGRVTE. The CDR3 in its entirety is CASRTGGRVTEAFF.

In this sample, this clone turned up many times. The read ends 3 residues shy of where the CDR3 ends; the end is completed using the germline J gene. This chain connects TRBV20-1 to TRBJ2-1; 11 nucleotides agree with TRBD1. From germline, CDR1 is DFQATT and CDR2 SNEGSKA (reference sequence). The CDR3 is 14 amino acids. V lost 3 bases, J lost 9 bases, and 7 bases stayed unmatched. The CDR3 sequence is CSARGQGVQGEQFF. The CDR3 bases that were read are TGCAGTGCTAGGGGACAGGGGGTACAAGGTGAG.

This clone was counted many times. The missing CDR3 end, 3 residues past where the read stops, is filled in from the germline J gene. The chain employs TRBV20-1 and TRBJ1-2; D uncertain. Per germline, CDR1 DFQATT and CDR2 SNEGSKA (reference sequence). The CDR3 extends over 15 amino acids. The CDR3 DNA, read in part, is TGCAGTGCTAAGTACCCCAGTAGCGGTGACTGGGGC. Protein: CSAKYPSSGDWG. From start to end, the CDR3 is CSAKYPSSGDWGYTF.

This clone has ten or more counts. With the read ending 3 residues before the CDR3 end, the germline J gene is used to fill in that end. The V gene is TRBV6-2 or TRBV6-3, the J gene TRBJ2-3, with D perhaps TRBD2 (6 bases). This CDR3 is 17 amino acids long. Trimming removed 0 bases at V and 5 bases at J, with 18 bases between. Germline assignment: CDR1 MNHEY and CDR2 SVGEGT. The chain's CDR3 is CASSYSRRGVSQDTQYF. The covered CDR3 bases are TGTGCCAGCAGTTACTCGAGGCGGGGAGTGTCGCAAGATACG.

This clone was recorded many times. With the read ending 3 residues before the CDR3 end, the germline J gene is used to fill in that end. This sequence joins TRBV12-5 and TRBJ2-1; TRBD1 or TRBD2 may be the D gene (5 bases each). CDR1 is LGHNT and CDR2 is FRNRAP in the germline V gene. The CDR3 is 12 amino acids. Trimming cost V 1 base and J 9 bases, with 7 bases left between them. This CDR3 reads CASGLEGSEQFF. The part of the CDR3 DNA that was read is TGTGCTAGTGGTTTGGAGGGGAGTGAG.